The rows below give T cell receptor beta chains drawn from one sample of a study of blood T cell repertoires in COVID-19. Assay used: immunoSEQ multiplex PCR; TCRdb lists only in-frame clones, some missing. Among about 250,000 clones, about 82% were seen once, and the ten largest hold 5.5% to 6%. Sequenced material: peripheral blood. The source is an elderly woman with COVID-19, enrolled during active disease. Both conserved end residues are part of each CDR3. Each record gives: clone size, D gene, V gene, J gene, CDR3 protein, CDR3 DNA. The D gene is left open where the match is weak. Expanded clones get a size class; other rows say once, few or many, or leave the size out.

.	.	TRBV6-5	TRBJ1-3	CASSPIVSGNTIYF	TGTGCCAGCAGCCCGATAGTCTCTGGAAACACCATATATTTT
once	.	TRBV18	TRBJ2-7	CASSHGTSYEQYF	TGTGCCAGCTCACACGGGACATCCTACGAGCAGTACTTC
.	.	TRBV3-1/TRBV3-2	TRBJ1-5	CASSQGNSPNQPQHF	TGTGCCAGCAGCCAAGGGAACAGCCCCAATCAGCCCCAGCATTTT
.	.	TRBV15	TRBJ1-5	CATSGNTFPGGQPQHF	TGTGCCACCAGCGGCAACACCTTCCCGGGGGGTCAGCCCCAGCATTTT
.	TRBD1	TRBV28	TRBJ1-5	CASSLSTGVNQPQHF	TGTGCCAGCAGTTTGTCGACAGGGGTCAATCAGCCCCAGCATTTT
.	.	TRBV12-2	TRBJ2-2	CASRLCERAYYTGELFF	TGTGCAAGTCGCTTATGTGAGAGGGCATACTACACCGGGGAGCTGTTTTTT
.	TRBD1	TRBV29-1	TRBJ2-7	CSVELGTGRREQYF	TGCAGCGTTGAATTGGGGACAGGGAGACGCGAGCAGTACTTC
.	TRBD1	TRBV6-5	TRBJ1-2	CASHPGQGFNYGYTF	TGTGCCAGCCACCCGGGACAGGGGTTTAACTATGGCTACACCTTC
.	TRBD1	TRBV5-1	TRBJ1-3	CASSLETGVNTIYF	TGCGCCAGCAGCTTGGAGACAGGGGTAAACACCATATATTTT
.	TRBD2	TRBV11-1	TRBJ2-2	CASSLFGGGAGELFF	TGTGCCAGCAGCTTATTCGGGGGGGGCGCCGGGGAGCTGTTTTTT
.	TRBD2	TRBV2	TRBJ2-5	CASSARTSGAETQYF	TGTGCCAGCAGCGCCCGGACTAGCGGGGCCGAGACCCAGTACTTC
.	TRBD2	TRBV14	TRBJ2-3	CASSSTSGGSTDTQYF	TGTGCCAGCAGCTCAACTAGCGGGGGGAGCACAGATACGCAGTATTTT
.	.	TRBV10-3	TRBJ1-2	CAISETGLHYGYTF	TGTGCCATCAGTGAGACAGGGCTCCACTATGGCTACACCTTC
.	.	TRBV6-5	TRBJ2-7	CASSTPDKYEQYF	TGTGCCAGCAGTACTCCCGATAAGTACGAGCAGTACTTC
.	.	TRBV29-1	TRBJ2-7	CSVTRTVIHEQYF	TGCAGCGTTACTAGGACAGTAATCCACGAGCAGTACTTC
.	.	TRBV18	TRBJ2-1	CASSPRGSYNEQFF	TGTGCCAGCTCACCAAGGGGATCCTACAATGAGCAGTTCTTC
.	TRBD1	TRBV2	TRBJ1-1	CASSVNRGGSEAFF	TGTGCCAGCAGTGTTAACAGGGGGGGGTCTGAAGCTTTCTTT
.	TRBD1	TRBV28	TRBJ1-2	CASSPDRGGYGYTF	TGTGCCAGCAGTCCCGACAGGGGAGGCTATGGCTACACCTTC
.	.	TRBV2	TRBJ1-1	CASDWRGPNTEAFF	TGTGCCAGCGACTGGCGAGGGCCGAACACTGAAGCTTTCTTT
.	TRBD1	TRBV19	TRBJ1-5	CASRRGGGQPQHF	TGTGCCAGTAGGAGAGGGGGCGGTCAGCCCCAGCATTTT
.	.	TRBV18	TRBJ2-5	CASSPIRTGQETQYF	TGTGCCAGCTCACCGATTCGAACAGGGCAAGAGACCCAGTACTTC
.	.	TRBV24-1	TRBJ2-5	CATSDYGREVQETQYF	TGTGCCACCAGTGATTACGGCAGGGAAGTTCAAGAGACCCAGTACTTC
.	.	TRBV28	TRBJ1-2	CASSSSNYGYTF	TGTGCCAGCAGTTCGTCTAACTATGGCTACACCTTC
.	.	TRBV19	TRBJ1-3	CASQSSGNTIYF	TGTGCCAGTCAGTCCTCTGGAAACACCATATATTTT
.	.	TRBV9	TRBJ1-6	CASSPGAGSLNSPLHF	TGTGCCAGCAGCCCCGGGGCGGGATCTTTGAATTCACCCCTCCACTTT
.	.	TRBV5-1	TRBJ1-1	CASSSAGQGRTEAFF	TGCGCCAGCAGCTCCGCGGGTCAGGGGAGAACTGAAGCTTTCTTT
.	TRBD1	TRBV6-5	TRBJ1-6	CASSFGQGVPSPLHF	TGTGCCAGCAGCTTTGGACAGGGGGTCCCTTCACCCCTCCACTTT
once	TRBD2	TRBV19	TRBJ2-1	CASSILAGENNEQFF	TGTGCCAGTAGTATTTTAGCGGGGGAGAACAATGAGCAGTTCTTC
.	.	TRBV7-8	TRBJ1-2	CASSPDRPGDGYTF	TGTGCCAGCAGCCCCGACAGGCCCGGCGATGGCTACACCTTC
.	.	TRBV2	TRBJ1-5	CASSGGRGGNQPQHF	TGTGCCAGCAGCGGGGGACGGGGGGGAAATCAGCCCCAGCATTTT
.	.	TRBV5-4	TRBJ1-6	CASSEPGSPLHF	TGTGCCAGCAGCGAGCCTGGTTCACCCCTCCACTTT
.	TRBD1	TRBV10-3	TRBJ1-4	CAISESTGGDRALF	TGTGCCATCAGTGAGTCGACCGGGGGAGACAGGGCCCTTTTT
.	.	TRBV12-3/TRBV12-4	TRBJ1-1	CASSPTSRGSAFF	TGTGCCAGCAGCCCAACCTCGCGGGGTTCAGCTTTCTTT
.	.	TRBV19	TRBJ1-5	CASSRSHGSNQPQHF	TGTGCCAGTAGTAGAAGCCACGGTAGCAATCAGCCCCAGCATTTT
.	TRBD1	TRBV10-3	TRBJ1-1	CAIRGTEMNTEAFF	TGTGCCATCAGAGGGACAGAGATGAACACTGAAGCTTTCTTT
.	.	TRBV2	TRBJ1-3	CASSGGGNTIYF	TGTGCCAGCAGTGGCGGAGGAAACACCATATATTTT
few	.	TRBV5-8	TRBJ2-1	CASSLERQETVFF	TGTGCCAGCAGTCTCGAGAGACAGGAAACGGTGTTCTTC
few	.	TRBV5-1	TRBJ1-2	CASSADGQTLYGYTF	TGCGCCAGCAGCGCGGATGGACAGACACTCTATGGCTACACCTTC
.	.	TRBV7-2	TRBJ1-3	CASSLGLENTIYF	TGTGCCAGCAGCTTAGGACTGGAGAACACCATATATTTT
few	.	TRBV28	TRBJ1-2	CATLAGPGYGYTF	TGTGCCACCCTCGCGGGGCCGGGCTATGGCTACACCTTC
.	TRBD1	TRBV28	TRBJ2-7	CASRGQGNSGYEQYF	TGTGCCAGCAGGGGACAGGGAAATTCGGGGTACGAGCAGTACTTC
once	.	TRBV5-1	TRBJ2-5	CASSLGQPGETQYF	TGCGCCAGCAGCTTGGGACAGCCTGGGGAGACCCAGTACTTC
.	.	TRBV19	TRBJ2-1	CASSGGYNEQFF	TGTGCCAGTAGCGGGGGCTACAATGAGCAGTTCTTC
.	.	TRBV3-1/TRBV3-2	TRBJ1-4	CASSQGVGGGSEKLFF	TGTGCCAGCAGCCAAGGAGTGGGCGGTGGGAGTGAAAAACTGTTTTTT
.	TRBD1	TRBV28	TRBJ1-2	CASSRGTGYGYTF	TGTGCCAGCAGCCGAGGGACAGGGTATGGCTACACCTTC
.	TRBD2	TRBV19	TRBJ2-3	CASSITSGGGDTQYF	TGTGCCAGTAGTATAACTAGCGGGGGCGGAGATACGCAGTATTTT
.	.	TRBV2	TRBJ1-2	CASRTNDRFGTF	TGTGCCAGCCGGACCAACGACAGGTTCGGCACCTTC
.	.	TRBV6-5	TRBJ1-2	CASSYRGAFYGYTF	TGTGCCAGCAGTTACCGCGGGGCATTCTATGGCTACACCTTC
.	.	TRBV5-1	TRBJ2-5	CASSLAGQGETQYF	TGCGCCAGCAGCTTGGCAGGGCAGGGGGAGACCCAGTACTTC
.	.	TRBV6-5	TRBJ1-1	CASSPPGVNRAEAFF	TGTGCCAGCAGTCCCCCGGGGGTAAATAGGGCTGAAGCTTTCTTT
.	TRBD1	TRBV7-9	TRBJ1-1	CASSSRDRGMNTEAFF	TGTGCCAGCAGCTCGCGGGACAGGGGGATGAACACTGAAGCTTTCTTT